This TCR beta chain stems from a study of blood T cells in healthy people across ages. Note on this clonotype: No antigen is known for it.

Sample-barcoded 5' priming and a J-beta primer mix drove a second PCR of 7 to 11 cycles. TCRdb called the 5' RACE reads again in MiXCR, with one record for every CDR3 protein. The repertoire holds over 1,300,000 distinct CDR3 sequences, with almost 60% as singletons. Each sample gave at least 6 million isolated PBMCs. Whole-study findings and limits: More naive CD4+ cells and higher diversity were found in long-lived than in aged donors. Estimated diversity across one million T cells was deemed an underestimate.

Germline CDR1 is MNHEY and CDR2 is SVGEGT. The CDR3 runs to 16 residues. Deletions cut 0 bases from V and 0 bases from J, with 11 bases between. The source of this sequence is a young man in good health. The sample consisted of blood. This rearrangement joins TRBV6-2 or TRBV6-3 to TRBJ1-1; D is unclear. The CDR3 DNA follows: TGTGCCAGCAGTTACTCGAGGCAGAACATGAACACTGAAGCTTTCTTT. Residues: CASSYSRQNMNTEAFF.